These 15 T cell receptor beta chains came from one sample sequenced in a study of blood T cells in healthy people across ages (dated by TCRdb to the mid-2010s). The library relied on 5' RACE. The instrument given in TCRdb is Illumina HiSeq 2500. A second PCR of about 6 to 12 cycles was run with a J-beta primer mix and a sample-barcoded 5' primer. TCRdb cleaned the public reads at Q25 with fastp, built clones with MiXCR and kept in-frame beta chains. Each record represents a unique CDR3 protein, reported with the most common genes and DNA among its rows. In all, the sample holds 1.5 million to 2 million distinct CDR3 sequences, and about 31% of those were seen once. Approximately 10% of the sample belongs to the ten largest clones. The sample consisted of blood. The receptors were gathered from a woman in her thirties in good health.

This clonotype appeared a few times. V usage is TRBV10-3 and J usage is TRBJ1-6, with 9 bases that match TRBD1. The junction had 6 bases not matched to a gene; V was cut back by 5 bases and J by 7 bases. The CDR3 has 15 residues. Germline V gene sequence: CDR1 ENHRY, CDR2 SYGVKD. The DNA of the CDR3 is TGTGCCATCAGTACTACGGGACAGGGCAATTCACCCCTCCACTTT. This sequence encodes CAISTTGQGNSPLHF.

The chain recombines TRBV20-1 with TRBJ2-1; D is ambiguous. The CDR3 has 13 amino acids. V was pared by 4 bases and J by 1 base, with 8 bases between. Per the germline V gene, CDR1 is DFQATT and CDR2 is SNEGSKA (reference sequence). The CDR3 nucleotides read TGCAGTGCTAATTCTCTATCCTACAATGAGCAGTTCTTC. Residues: CSANSLSYNEQFF.

The V gene is TRBV14, the J gene TRBJ2-3; maybe TRBD1 (6 bases). V lost 6 bases to trimming and J lost 3 bases, with 13 bases between them. CDR3 length equals 14 residues. CDR1 and CDR2 (germline): SGHDN, FVKESK. The CDR3 coding sequence is TGTGCCAGCAGTCGAGGGGGTTGGACAGATACGCAGTATTTT. This codes for CASSRGGWTDTQYF.

The chain joins TRBV5-6 to TRBJ1-2, with TRBD1 matching 7 bases. This CDR3 contains 14 residues. Per germline, CDR1 SGHDT and CDR2 YYEEEE. The junction had 9 bases not matched to a gene; V was cut back by 2 bases and J by 8 bases. The CDR3 DNA sequence: TGTGCCAGCAGCTTCGTCGACAGGGTGGAGGGCTACACCTTC. Translation gives CASSFVDRVEGYTF.

The chain recombines TRBV5-6 with TRBJ2-4, with a weak D call TRBD2 (6 bases). Between the trimmed V and J ends, which lost 2 bases and 1 base, there was a span of 10 bases. Looked up from germline, CDR1 is SGHDT and CDR2 is YYEEEE. This CDR3 contains 15 residues. CDR3 in amino acids: CASSFTGAAKNIQYF. The CDR3 bases are TGTGCCAGCAGCTTTACGGGAGCGGCCAAAAACATTCAGTACTTC.

A word on this clonotype: At one boundary the junction diverges from the germline segment, which might be a read error. The genes are TRBV6-2 or TRBV6-3 and TRBJ2-1; 9 nucleotides agree with TRBD2. CDR3 size: 17 residues. Germline V gene sequence: CDR1 MNHEY, CDR2 SVGEGT. CDR3 bases: TGTACCAGCAGTAGCCCCTCCTGGCGGGAGGGCCTGAATGAGCAGTTCTTC. Amino acids: CTSSSPSWREGLNEQFF.

In its sample, this clonotype was seen once. The V and J genes are TRBV27 and TRBJ1-6, with D unclear. V lost 4 bases and J 8 bases, leaving 15 bases between the germline ends. This CDR3 has 15 residues. In germline, CDR1 is MNHEY, CDR2 SMNVEV (reference sequence). CDR3 protein: CASSSEGDKDSPLHF. The CDR3 DNA is TGTGCCAGCAGTTCCGAGGGTGATAAGGATTCACCCCTCCACTTT.

This clonotype turned up a few times. This rearrangement joins TRBV25-1 to TRBJ2-4; no firm D call. Deletions cut 4 bases from V and 7 bases from J, with 8 bases between. Germline V CDR1 and CDR2: MGHDK, SYGVNS. The CDR3 loop spans 12 amino acids. The CDR3 sequence is CASSGLDNIQYF. CDR3 nucleotides: TGTGCCAGCAGTGGTCTAGATAACATTCAGTACTTC.

This clonotype was seen a few times. This chain's CDR3 is CSASNSGGSYNEQFF. The CDR3 DNA reads TGCAGTGCTAGCAATAGCGGGGGCTCCTACAATGAGCAGTTCTTC. J is TRBJ2-1 and V is TRBV20-1; the match to TRBD2 covers 9 bases. The germline V gene has CDR1 DFQATT and CDR2 SNEGSKA (reference sequence). The CDR3 runs to 15 residues. The V and J ends lost 3 bases and 0 bases, in that order; junction bases with no gene match: 3.

The chain recombines TRBV4-1 with TRBJ2-7, with 13 nucleotides matching TRBD2. Germline loops: CDR1 MGHRA, CDR2 YSYEKL. This CDR3 comprises 16 residues. V lost 0 bases, J lost 2 bases, and 1 base stayed unmatched. The CDR3 loop reads CASSQDGTSGTYEQYF. CDR3 DNA: TGCGCCAGCAGCCAAGATGGGACTAGCGGGACCTACGAGCAGTACTTC.

This clonotype was observed a few times. The CDR3 sequence: CASSPRSGSGANVLTF. CDR3 sequence (DNA): TGTGCCAGCAGCCCAAGATCCGGGTCTGGGGCCAACGTCCTGACTTTC. This sequence joins TRBV2 and TRBJ2-6; no firm D call. Between the trimmed V and J ends, which lost 6 bases and 1 base, there was a span of 13 bases. The CDR3 sequence is 16 residues long. Germline CDR1 is SNHLY and CDR2 is FYNNEI.

The chain recombines TRBV14 with TRBJ1-4; D gene ambiguous. CDR1 is SGHDN and CDR2 is FVKESK in the germline V gene. The ends were cut back, 2 bases at V and 1 base at J, with 8 bases in the middle. The CDR3 is 15 amino acids. This CDR3 is CASSQISGTNEKLFF. CDR3 DNA: TGTGCCAGCAGCCAAATAAGTGGAACTAATGAAAAACTGTTTTTT.

V gene TRBV7-9 combines with J gene TRBJ2-7; D might be TRBD1 (6 bases). CDR3 length: 15 amino acids. CDR1 is SEHNR and CDR2 is FQNEAQ in the germline V gene (reference sequence). Deletions cut 3 bases from V and 3 bases from J, with 15 bases between. The CDR3 nucleotides read TGTGCCAGCAGCTTTCCGTCCGGGGACAACTACGAGCAGTACTTC. Translated, it gives CASSFPSGDNYEQYF.

The chain has TRBV27 and TRBJ2-3; 10 nucleotides agree with TRBD1. CDR3 length: 17 amino acids. The V gene's germline CDR1 is MNHEY and CDR2 SMNVEV (reference sequence). After removal of 4 bases from V and 2 bases from J, the junction contained 9 bases not matched to a gene. The CDR3 DNA sequence: TGTGCCAGCAGTTCACTCCGGGACAGGGGTTACACAGATACGCAGTATTTT. This translates into CASSSLRDRGYTDTQYF.

For the CDR3, the DNA is TGTGCCAGCAGCCTCAAGCCCGGGACTAGCCAAAACATTCAGTACTTC. This encodes CASSLKPGTSQNIQYF. V gene TRBV7-2 combines with J gene TRBJ2-7; TRBD2 matches 9 bases. The J call may be wrong; the DNA end is better matched by TRBJ2-4. The CDR3 is made up of 16 amino acids. Germline CDR1 is SGHTA and CDR2 is FQGNSA.